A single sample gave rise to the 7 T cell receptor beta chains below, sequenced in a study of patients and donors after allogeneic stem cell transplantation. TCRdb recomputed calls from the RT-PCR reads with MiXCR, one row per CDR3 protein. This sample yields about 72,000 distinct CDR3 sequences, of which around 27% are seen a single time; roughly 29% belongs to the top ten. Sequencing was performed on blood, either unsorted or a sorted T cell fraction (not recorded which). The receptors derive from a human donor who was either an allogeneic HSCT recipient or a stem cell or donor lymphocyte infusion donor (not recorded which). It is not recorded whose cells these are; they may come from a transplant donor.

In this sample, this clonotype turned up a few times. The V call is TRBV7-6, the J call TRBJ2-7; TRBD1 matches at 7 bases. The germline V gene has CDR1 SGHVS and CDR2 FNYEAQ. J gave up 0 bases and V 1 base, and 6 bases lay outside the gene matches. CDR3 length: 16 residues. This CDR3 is CASSLVTGADSYEQYF. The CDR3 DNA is TGTGCCAGCAGCTTAGTAACAGGGGCTGACTCCTACGAGCAGTACTTC.

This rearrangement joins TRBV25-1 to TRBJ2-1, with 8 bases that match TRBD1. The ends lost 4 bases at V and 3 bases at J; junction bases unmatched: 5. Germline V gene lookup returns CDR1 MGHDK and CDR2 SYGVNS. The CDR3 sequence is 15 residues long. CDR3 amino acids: CASSVTGGYYNEQFF. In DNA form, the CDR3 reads TGTGCCAGCAGTGTCACAGGGGGGTACTACAATGAGCAGTTCTTC.

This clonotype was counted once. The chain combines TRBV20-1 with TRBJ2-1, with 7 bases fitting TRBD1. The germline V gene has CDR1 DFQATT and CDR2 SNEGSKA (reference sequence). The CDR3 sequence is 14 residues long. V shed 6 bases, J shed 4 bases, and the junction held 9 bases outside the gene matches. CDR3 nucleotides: TGCAGTGCACGTATCGGGACAGCATACAATGAGCAGTTCTTC. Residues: CSARIGTAYNEQFF.

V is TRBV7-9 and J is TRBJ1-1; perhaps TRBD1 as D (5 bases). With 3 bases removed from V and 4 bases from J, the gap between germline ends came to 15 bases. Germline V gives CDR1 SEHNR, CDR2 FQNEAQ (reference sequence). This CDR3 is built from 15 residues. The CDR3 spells CASSFPRVRGTEAFF. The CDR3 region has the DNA TGTGCCAGCAGCTTCCCCAGGGTTCGCGGCACTGAAGCTTTCTTT.

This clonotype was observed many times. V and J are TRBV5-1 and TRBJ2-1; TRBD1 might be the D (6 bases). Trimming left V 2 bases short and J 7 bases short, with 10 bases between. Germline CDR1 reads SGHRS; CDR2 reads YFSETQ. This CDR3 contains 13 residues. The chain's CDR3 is CASSLNRENEQFF. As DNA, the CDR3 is TGCGCCAGCAGCTTAAACAGGGAAAATGAGCAGTTCTTC.

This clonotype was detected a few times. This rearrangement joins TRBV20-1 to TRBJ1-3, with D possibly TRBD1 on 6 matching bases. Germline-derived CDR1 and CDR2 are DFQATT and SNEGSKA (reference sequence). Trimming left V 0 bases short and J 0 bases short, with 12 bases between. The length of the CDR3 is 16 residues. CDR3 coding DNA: TGCAGTGCTAGAGATCACGGGGGCCTCTCTGGAAACACCATATATTTT. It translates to CSARDHGGLSGNTIYF.

CDR3 in amino acids: CASSWTANTEAFF. CDR3 nucleotides: TGCGCCAGCAGCTGGACAGCCAACACTGAAGCTTTCTTT. The V gene is TRBV5-1, the J gene TRBJ1-1; D possibly corresponds to TRBD1 (6 bases). The length of the CDR3 is 13 residues. Germline lookup yields CDR1 SGHRS and CDR2 YFSETQ. Between the trimmed V and J ends, which lost 3 bases and 2 bases, there was a span of 8 bases.